The sequence of this T cell receptor (beta chain) was determined in a study of cytomegalovirus exposure and HLA in healthy donors. Note on this clone: Its antigen is unknown.

The study, taken as a whole, reports: A list of about 160 TCR beta chains associated with cytomegalovirus was given. Among TCR beta chains of equal frequency, HLA-associated ones were more clonally expanded in a later analysis.

Both 60 Vbeta primers and 13 Jbeta primers went into the PCR. Generated by immunoSEQ multiplex PCR, the TCRdb table keeps only in-frame clones and is missing some. This table holds 150,000 to 200,000 clones. The source material was PBMCs. The TCR originated in a woman aged 60-70 years in good health and CMV-seronegative.

CDR3 protein: CASSEWSTDNEQFF. The CDR3, as DNA: TGTGCCAGCAGTGAGTGGTCTACCGACAATGAGCAGTTCTTC. The rearrangement joins TRBV2 to TRBJ2-1; D unresolved. Trimming shortened V by 3 bases and J by 5 bases, and 11 bases separated the two germline ends. The CDR3 is 14 amino acids. Germline V gives CDR1 SNHLY, CDR2 FYNNEI. Together with reference TRBV2 and TRBJ2-1, the CDR3 gives the full variable domain: EPEVTQTPSHQVTQMGQEVILRCVPISNHLYFYWYRQILGQKVEFLVSFYNNEISEKSEIFDDQFSVERPDGSNFTLKIRSTKLEDSAMYFCASSEWSTDNEQFFGPGTRLTVL.